This T cell receptor beta chain stems from a study of human T cells and chemical hapten exposure. Regarding the study as a whole: No alteration of TCRs above 1 in 1000 frequency was seen with DPC sensitization.

Time point here: patch test 2, 6 weeks after DPC sensitization. Treatment indicated: therapeutic diphenylcyclopropenone sensitization with weekly scalp DPC. Alopecia patients deemed DPC-suitable, aged 18 to 70, excluding pregnancy. This clonotype was counted a few times. The antigen remains unidentified. CDR1 is SQVTM and CDR2 is ANQGSEA in the germline V gene. This CDR3 comprises 12 residues. Unmatched junction bases numbered 5, after V lost 7 bases and J lost 4 bases. Methods used by the authors: Counts of TCRs in each sample centred on a median of around 96,000 and extended from roughly 25,000 to 750,000. TCRdb used MiXCR to reprocess the RACE reads, holding one entry per CDR3 protein. These V and J calls are TCRdb output, not the study's own analysis. The table shows approximately 68,000 distinct CDR3 sequences, with around 8.8% occurring only once.

V is TRBV29-1 and J is TRBJ1-2; 8 nucleotides line up with TRBD1. The sequence derives from a woman between 45 and 65 years old with alopecia areata. Some clones in this sample may be carry-over from other donors' samples. Material: whole blood, obtained in connection with sensitization to the hapten diphenylcyclopropenone (DPC). CDR3 sequence: CSAGTGGYGYTF. CDR3 in DNA: TGCAGCGCCGGTACAGGGGGCTATGGCTACACCTTC.